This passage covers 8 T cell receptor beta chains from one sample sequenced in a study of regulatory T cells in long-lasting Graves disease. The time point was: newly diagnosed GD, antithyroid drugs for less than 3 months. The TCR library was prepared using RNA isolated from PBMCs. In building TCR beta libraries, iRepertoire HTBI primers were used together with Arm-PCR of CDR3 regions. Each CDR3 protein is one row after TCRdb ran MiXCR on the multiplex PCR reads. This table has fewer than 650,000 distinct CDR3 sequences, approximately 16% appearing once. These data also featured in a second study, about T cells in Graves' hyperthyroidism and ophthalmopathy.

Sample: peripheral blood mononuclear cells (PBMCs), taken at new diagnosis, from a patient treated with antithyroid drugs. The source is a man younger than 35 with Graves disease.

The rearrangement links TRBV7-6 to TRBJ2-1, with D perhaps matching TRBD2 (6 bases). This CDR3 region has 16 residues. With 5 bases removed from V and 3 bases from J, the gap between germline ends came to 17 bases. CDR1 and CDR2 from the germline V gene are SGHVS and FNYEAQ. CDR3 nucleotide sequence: TGTGCCAGCAGCCCCGAGAGCGGGCCTGACTACAATGAGCAGTTCTTC. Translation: CASSPESGPDYNEQFF.

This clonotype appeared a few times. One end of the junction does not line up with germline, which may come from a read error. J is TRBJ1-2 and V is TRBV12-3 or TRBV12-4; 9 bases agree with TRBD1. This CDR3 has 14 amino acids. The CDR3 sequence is CAGRRTSGTGGYTF. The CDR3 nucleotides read TGTGCCGGCAGACGTACATCCGGGACAGGGGGCTACACCTTC.

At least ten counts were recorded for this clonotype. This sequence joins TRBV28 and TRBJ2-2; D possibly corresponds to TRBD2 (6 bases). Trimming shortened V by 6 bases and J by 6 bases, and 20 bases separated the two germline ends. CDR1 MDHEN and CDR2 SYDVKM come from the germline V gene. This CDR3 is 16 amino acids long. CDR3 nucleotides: TGTGCCAGCAGCCGCCTTAGGGGAGGATCGCCCGGGGAGCTGTTTTTT. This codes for CASSRLRGGSPGELFF.

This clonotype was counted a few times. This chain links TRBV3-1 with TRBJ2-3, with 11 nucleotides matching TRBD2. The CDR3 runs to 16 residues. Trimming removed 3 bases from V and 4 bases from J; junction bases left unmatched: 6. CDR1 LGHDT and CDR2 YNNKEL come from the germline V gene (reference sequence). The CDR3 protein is CASSHKTSGIPDTQYF. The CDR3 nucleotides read TGTGCCAGCAGCCATAAGACTAGCGGGATCCCAGATACGCAGTATTTT.

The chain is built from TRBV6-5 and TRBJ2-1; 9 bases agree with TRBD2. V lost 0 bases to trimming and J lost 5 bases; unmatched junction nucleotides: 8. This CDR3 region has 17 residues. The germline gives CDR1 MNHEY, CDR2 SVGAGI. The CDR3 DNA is TGTGCCAGCAGTTACTCCTCGTGGGCGGGAGGGAACAATGAGCAGTTCTTC. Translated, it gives CASSYSSWAGGNNEQFF.

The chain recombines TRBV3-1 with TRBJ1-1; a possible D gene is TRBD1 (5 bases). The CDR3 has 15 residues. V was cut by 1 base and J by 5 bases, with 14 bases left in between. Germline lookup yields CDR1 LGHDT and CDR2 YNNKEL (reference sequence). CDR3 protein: CASSQAAGRGTEAFF. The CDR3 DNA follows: TGTGCCAGCAGCCAAGCAGCGGGCCGGGGGACTGAAGCTTTCTTT.

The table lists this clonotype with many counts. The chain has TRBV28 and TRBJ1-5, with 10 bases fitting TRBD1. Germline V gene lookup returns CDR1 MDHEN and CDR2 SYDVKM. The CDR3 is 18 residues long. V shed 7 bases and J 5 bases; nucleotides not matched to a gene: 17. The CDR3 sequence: CASTRQGARGSLDQPQHF. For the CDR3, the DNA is TGTGCCAGCACACGACAGGGGGCGCGGGGATCCCTCGATCAGCCCCAGCATTTT. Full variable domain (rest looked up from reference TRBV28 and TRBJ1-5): DVKVTQSSRYLVKRTGEKVFLECVQDMDHENMFWYRQDPGLGLRLIYFSYDVKMKEKGDIPEGYSVSREKKERFSLILESASTNQTSMYLCASTRQGARGSLDQPQHFGDGTRLSIL.

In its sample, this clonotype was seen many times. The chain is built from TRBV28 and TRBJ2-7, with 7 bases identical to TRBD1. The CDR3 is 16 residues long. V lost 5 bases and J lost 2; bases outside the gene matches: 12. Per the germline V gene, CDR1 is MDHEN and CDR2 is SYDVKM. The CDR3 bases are TGTGCCAGCAGTCCCCGGACAGGTGCGTTGGCCTACGAGCAGTACTTC. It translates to CASSPRTGALAYEQYF.